This T cell receptor beta chain was captured in a study of human T cells and chemical hapten exposure. This clonotype was seen a few times. A single record per CDR3 protein comes from TCRdb applying MiXCR to the RACE reads. The repertoire includes about 190,000 distinct CDR3 sequences, around 25% of them detected once, and roughly 2.3% sits in the top ten. The germline V and J ends were trimmed by 3 bases and 3 bases, with 13 bases remaining between them. Looked up from germline, CDR1 is SGHRS and CDR2 is YFSETQ. The CDR3 loop spans 14 amino acids. Time point of the sample: patch test 3, about 24 weeks after DPC sensitization. Treatment reported: therapeutic diphenylcyclopropenone sensitization with weekly scalp DPC.

The chain has TRBV5-1 and TRBJ2-7, with D hard to call. This TCR came from a woman between 40 and 50 years old with alopecia areata. Some clones in this sample may be carry-over from other donors' samples. Sequencing was performed on whole blood, taken in connection with sensitization to the hapten diphenylcyclopropenone (DPC). The CDR3 DNA reads as TGCGCCAGCAGCTCCTCCCGACCTAGCTACGAGCAGTACTTC. As protein: CASSSSRPSYEQYF. The full variable domain, in which reference TRBV5-1 and TRBJ2-7 provide the parts outside the CDR3, is KAGVTQTPRYLIKTRGQQVTLSCSPISGHRSVSWYQQTPGQGLQFLFEYFSETQRNKGNFPGRFSGRQFSNSRSEMNVSTLELGDSALYLCASSSSRPSYEQYFGPGTRLTVT.